These 22 T cell receptor beta chains were sequenced from one sample in a study of early T cells in non-severe SARS-CoV-2 infection. TCRdb re-called the 5' RACE reads with MiXCR, one entry per CDR3 protein. The sample holds under 45,000 distinct CDR3 sequences, roughly 6.8% seen once. The input for sequencing was whole blood, taken at baseline. The source is an adult who was a healthcare worker with PCR-confirmed SARS-CoV-2 infection or an uninfected control (not recorded which).

The chain recombines TRBV10-3 with TRBJ1-2, with 9 bases that match TRBD1. Germline CDR1 reads ENHRY; CDR2 reads SYGVKD. V trimming: 5 bases; J trimming: 5 bases; junction bases outside the gene matches: 6. The CDR3 loop spans 14 amino acids. The CDR3 nucleotides read TGTGCCATCAGTCCCGGGACAGGGAGGTATGGCTACACCTTC. Its translation: CAISPGTGRYGYTF.

This clonotype was seen repeatedly, ten times or more. The rearrangement links TRBV7-9 to TRBJ2-2; D not certain. The V and J ends lost 5 bases and 3 bases respectively, with 10 bases between them. CDR1 and CDR2 (germline): SEHNR, FQNEAQ (reference sequence). CDR3 size: 14 residues. The CDR3 DNA sequence: TGTGCCAGCAGCGGACGCCGGGACACCGGGGAGCTGTTTTTT. Amino acid sequence: CASSGRRDTGELFF. Full variable domain (rest looked up from reference TRBV7-9 and TRBJ2-2): DTGVSQNPRHKITKRGQNVTFRCDPISEHNRLYWYRQTLGQGPEFLTYFQNEAQLEKSRLLSDRFSAERPKGSFSTLEIQRTEQGDSAMYLCASSGRRDTGELFFGEGSRLTVL.

This clonotype was counted ten times or more. The chain uses TRBV15 and TRBJ1-6; D not resolved. The CDR3 is 15 amino acids. V was pared by 0 bases and J by 10 bases, with 13 bases between. Germline V gene lookup returns CDR1 LNHNV and CDR2 YYDKDF (reference sequence). The CDR3 region is CATSRDNVVGSPLHF. CDR3 DNA: TGTGCCACCAGCAGAGATAATGTGGTTGGCTCACCCCTCCACTTT.

This clonotype has just a few counts. V usage is TRBV6-1 and J usage is TRBJ1-5; TRBD1 matches 8 bases. The V and J ends lost 6 bases and 6 bases, in that order; junction bases with no gene match: 7. Germline assignment: CDR1 MNHNS and CDR2 SASEGT. The CDR3 contains 14 residues. The CDR3 reads CASSIGQGAQPQHF. CDR3 sequence (DNA): TGTGCCAGCAGCATAGGACAGGGAGCTCAGCCCCAGCATTTT.

This clonotype was counted a few times. J is TRBJ2-7 and V is TRBV6-5; the D gene is possibly TRBD2 (6 bases). This CDR3 has 14 residues. V was clipped by 6 bases and J by 4 bases, with 16 bases between them. Germline assignment: CDR1 MNHEY and CDR2 SVGAGI. The CDR3 bases are TGTGCCAGCAGGAAACGGGAGTGGGATTACGAGCAGTACTTC. It translates to CASRKREWDYEQYF.

This clonotype was observed a few times. The J gene is TRBJ2-3, the V gene TRBV27, with TRBD2 as a possible D gene (6 bases). This CDR3 has 13 residues. V lost 1 base to trimming and J lost 11 bases, with 13 bases between them. Germline values: CDR1 MNHEY, CDR2 SMNVEV (reference sequence). CDR3 DNA sequence: TGTGCCAGCAGTTTATTTTCGGGGGATGGGCAGTATTTT. Its translation: CASSLFSGDGQYF.

This clonotype was observed at least ten times. The genes are TRBV13 and TRBJ2-7; D is perhaps TRBD1 (5 bases). This CDR3 has 14 amino acids. V shed 5 bases and J shed 3 bases, with 14 bases lying between them. CDR1 is PRHDT and CDR2 is FYEKMQ in the germline V gene (reference sequence). CDR3 DNA sequence: TGTGCCAGCAGCCCCCCTGGGGCCGTCTACGAGCAGTACTTC. Its translation: CASSPPGAVYEQYF.

This clonotype was counted only a few times. V and J are TRBV12-3 or TRBV12-4 and TRBJ2-7; no clear D gene. V shed 5 bases and J shed 3 bases, with 5 bases lying between them. This CDR3 is built from 11 residues. Here the CDR3 reads CASSPHYEQYF. The CDR3 DNA follows: TGTGCCAGCAGTCCGCACTACGAGCAGTACTTC.

This clonotype was found a few times. The rearrangement uses TRBV7-9 and TRBJ2-7; the D call may be TRBD1 or TRBD2 (5 bases each). The V gene lost 6 bases and the J gene lost 3 bases, with 24 bases spanning the gap. Germline CDR1 reads SEHNR; CDR2 reads FQNEAQ (reference sequence). The CDR3 is made up of 17 amino acids. The CDR3 sequence is CASSLLSPGPTHYEQYF. CDR3 nucleotide sequence: TGTGCCAGCAGTCTACTTTCTCCGGGACCCACTCACTACGAGCAGTACTTC.

This clonotype has at least ten counts. V usage is TRBV7-2 and J usage is TRBJ1-2; D remains unclear. Germline V gene sequence: CDR1 SGHTA, CDR2 FQGNSA. The CDR3 extends over 14 amino acids. Deletions cut 5 bases from V and 4 bases from J, with 14 bases between. The CDR3 spells CASSSGGTIYGYTF. In nucleotides, the CDR3 is TGTGCCAGCAGCAGCGGAGGTACCATCTATGGCTACACCTTC.

This clonotype has more than one count but fewer than ten. J is TRBJ2-1 and V is TRBV7-9, with TRBD1 identical over 8 bases. The junction had 4 bases not matched to a gene; V was cut back by 3 bases and J by 0 bases. The germline gives CDR1 SEHNR, CDR2 FQNEAQ (reference sequence). The CDR3 covers 16 residues. CDR3 protein: CASSLKTGGSYNEQFF. In DNA, the CDR3 is TGTGCCAGCAGCTTGAAAACAGGGGGCTCCTACAATGAGCAGTTCTTC.

This clonotype was observed many times. This chain connects TRBV28 to TRBJ2-7; 8 positions agree with TRBD1. V lost 5 bases to trimming and J lost 4 bases; unmatched junction nucleotides: 10. The CDR3 runs to 15 residues. The germline V gene encodes CDR1 MDHEN and CDR2 SYDVKM. The CDR3 protein is CASSPPGTGGYEQYF. The CDR3 nucleotides are TGTGCCAGCAGTCCCCCCGGCACAGGGGGGTACGAGCAGTACTTC.

This clonotype is deemed medium-sized (0.01 to 0.1%). The rearrangement uses TRBV4-2 and TRBJ2-2; perhaps TRBD1 as D (5 bases). CDR1 LGHNA and CDR2 YNFKEQ come from the germline V gene. The V end lost 1 base, the J end lost 9 bases, and 18 bases lay between the germline ends. This CDR3 contains 16 residues. The CDR3 region is CASSQGGAQGGRELFF. In nucleotides, the CDR3 is TGTGCCAGCAGCCAAGGTGGAGCCCAGGGCGGCCGGGAGCTGTTTTTT.

In its sample, this clonotype was seen many times. This chain joins TRBV9 and TRBJ2-1; TRBD1 agrees at 9 bases. The germline gives CDR1 SGDLS, CDR2 YYNGEE. The junction had 3 bases not matched to a gene; V was cut back by 0 bases and J by 5 bases. There are 15 residues in the CDR3. DNA for the CDR3: TGTGCCAGCAGCGTAGCTACAGGGGGCCACAATGAGCAGTTCTTC. Amino acid sequence: CASSVATGGHNEQFF. The full variable domain, rest sourced from reference TRBV9 and TRBJ2-1, is DSGVTQTPKHLITATGQRVTLRCSPRSGDLSVYWYQQSLDQGLQFLIQYYNGEERAKGNILERFSAQQFPDLHSELNLSSLELGDSALYFCASSVATGGHNEQFFGPGTRLTVL.

CDR3 bases: TGTGCCATCAGTGAGAGCAGGGGGGCTTCCTACGAGCAGTACTTC. Its protein product is CAISESRGASYEQYF. V is TRBV10-3 and J is TRBJ2-7; D might be TRBD1 (7 bases). Germline V gives CDR1 ENHRY, CDR2 SYGVKD. Trimming shortened V by 2 bases and J by 1 base, and 12 bases separated the two germline ends. This CDR3 is 15 amino acids long.

This clonotype was observed a handful of times. In DNA, the CDR3 is TGTGCCAGCAGCTTAGGCCCTGCCCCAAATGAAAAACTGTTTTTT. Protein: CASSLGPAPNEKLFF. V gene TRBV11-2 combines with J gene TRBJ1-4; no clear D. CDR1 is SGHAT, CDR2 FQNNGV, per germline. There are 15 residues in the CDR3. V shed 1 base and J shed 5 bases, with 11 bases lying between them.

This clonotype was picked up many times. This rearrangement joins TRBV5-1 to TRBJ1-1; D is perhaps TRBD1 (5 bases). Trimming took off 3 bases at V and 0 bases at J, with 12 bases between the two ends. CDR3 length: 15 residues. Germline lookup yields CDR1 SGHRS and CDR2 YFSETQ. The CDR3 here is CASSWKQAMNTEAFF. The DNA for the CDR3 is TGCGCCAGCAGCTGGAAACAGGCGATGAACACTGAAGCTTTCTTT.

The rearrangement joins TRBV7-2 to TRBJ2-7; TRBD2 is a possible D gene (7 bases). Germline V gene lookup returns CDR1 SGHTA and CDR2 FQGNSA. Trimming left V 5 bases short and J 5 bases short, with 19 bases between. This CDR3 is 15 amino acids long. CDR3 bases: TGTGCCAGCAGCAGTAGCGGGTTCGGGGGCCACGAGCAGTACTTC. Protein sequence: CASSSSGFGGHEQYF.

This chain joins TRBV19 and TRBJ2-5; 7 bases are shared with TRBD2. The V segment lost 6 bases and the J segment 5 bases; nucleotides outside the gene matches: 9. The germline V gene encodes CDR1 LNHDA and CDR2 SQIVND (reference sequence). The CDR3 runs 14 residues. CDR3 bases: TGTGCCAGTAGGCAGAGCGGGAAGGGTGAGACCCAGTACTTC. It is translated as CASRQSGKGETQYF.

The rearrangement joins TRBV7-9 to TRBJ2-3; 9 bases fit TRBD2. V lost 8 bases and J lost 2; bases outside the gene matches: 23. This CDR3 contains 20 residues. Germline-derived CDR1 and CDR2 are SEHNR and FQNEAQ (reference sequence). The CDR3 here is CASGGLGLTGTSLTTDTQYF. In nucleotides, the CDR3 is TGTGCCAGCGGGGGACTCGGACTTACCGGGACTAGCCTTACCACAGATACGCAGTATTTT. Full variable domain (outside the CDR3, taken from reference TRBV7-9 and TRBJ2-3): DTGVSQNPRHKITKRGQNVTFRCDPISEHNRLYWYRQTLGQGPEFLTYFQNEAQLEKSRLLSDRFSAERPKGSFSTLEIQRTEQGDSAMYLCASGGLGLTGTSLTTDTQYFGPGTRLTVL.

In its sample, this clonotype was seen many times. The chain is built from TRBV2 and TRBJ1-1; no reliable D call. Trimming removed 7 bases from V and 3 bases from J, with 21 bases in between. CDR1 is SNHLY and CDR2 is FYNNEI in the germline V gene. This CDR3 is 16 amino acids long. In nucleotides, the CDR3 is TGTGCCAGCAAGGAACGTACGAGGCAAAAGGACACTGAAGCTTTCTTT. This translates into CASKERTRQKDTEAFF. Full variable domain (rest looked up from reference TRBV2 and TRBJ1-1): EPEVTQTPSHQVTQMGQEVILRCVPISNHLYFYWYRQILGQKVEFLVSFYNNEISEKSEIFDDQFSVERPDGSNFTLKIRSTKLEDSAMYFCASKERTRQKDTEAFFGQGTRLTVV.

The chain employs TRBV6-5 and TRBJ2-7; 8 bases agree with TRBD2. Germline loops: CDR1 MNHEY, CDR2 SVGAGI. This CDR3 has 18 residues. V dropped 1 base and J dropped 2; count of bases not matched to a gene: 13. CDR3 amino acids: CASSYWGLERELAYEQYF. CDR3 nucleotides: TGTGCCAGCAGTTACTGGGGACTAGAGCGGGAGTTAGCCTACGAGCAGTACTTC.